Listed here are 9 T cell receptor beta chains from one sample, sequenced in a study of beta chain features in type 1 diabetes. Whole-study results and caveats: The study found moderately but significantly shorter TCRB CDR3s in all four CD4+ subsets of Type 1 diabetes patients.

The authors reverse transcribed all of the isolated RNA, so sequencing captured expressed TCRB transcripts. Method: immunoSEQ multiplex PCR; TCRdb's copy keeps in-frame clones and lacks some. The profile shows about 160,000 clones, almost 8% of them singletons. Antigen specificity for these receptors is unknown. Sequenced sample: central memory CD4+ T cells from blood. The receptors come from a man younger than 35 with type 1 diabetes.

CDR3 sequence (DNA): TGTGCCAGCAGCGATACACTAGGCACTGAAGCTTTCTTT. Translated: CASSDTLGTEAFF. The chain is built from TRBV11-2 and TRBJ1-1; D not certain. V shed 5 bases and J shed 4 bases, with 11 bases lying between them. Germline V lookup: CDR1 SGHAT, CDR2 FQNNGV. The CDR3 is 13 amino acids.

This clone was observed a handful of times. CDR3 sequence reads: CASSLLVDTQYF. In DNA form, the CDR3 reads TGTGCCAGCAGCTTACTAGTAGATACGCAGTATTTT. The chain combines TRBV7-2 with TRBJ2-3; D remains ambiguous. This CDR3 has 12 residues. Germline V CDR1 and CDR2: SGHTA, FQGNSA. The V gene lost 2 bases and the J gene lost 5 bases, with 5 bases spanning the gap.

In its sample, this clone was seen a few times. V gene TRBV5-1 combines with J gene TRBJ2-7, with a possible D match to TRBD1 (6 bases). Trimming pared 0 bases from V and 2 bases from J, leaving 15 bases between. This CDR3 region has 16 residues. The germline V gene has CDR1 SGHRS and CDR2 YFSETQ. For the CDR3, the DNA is TGCGCCAGCAGCTTGGGTTCCGGGACACCGCCCTACGAGCAGTACTTC. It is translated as CASSLGSGTPPYEQYF.

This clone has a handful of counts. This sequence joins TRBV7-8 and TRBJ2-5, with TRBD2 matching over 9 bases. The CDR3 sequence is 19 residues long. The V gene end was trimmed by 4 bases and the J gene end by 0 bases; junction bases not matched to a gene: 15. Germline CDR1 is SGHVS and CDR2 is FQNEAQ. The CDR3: CASSSISRASGDHQETQYF. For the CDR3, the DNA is TGTGCCAGCAGCTCCATCTCACGGGCTAGCGGGGATCACCAAGAGACCCAGTACTTC.

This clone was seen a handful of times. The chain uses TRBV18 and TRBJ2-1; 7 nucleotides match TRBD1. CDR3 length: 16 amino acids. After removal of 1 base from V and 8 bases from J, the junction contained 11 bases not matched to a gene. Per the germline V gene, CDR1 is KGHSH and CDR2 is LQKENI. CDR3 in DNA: TGTGCCAGCTCACCACTCCGAGGGGGCAGCGGCGATGAGCAGTTCTTC. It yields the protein CASSPLRGGSGDEQFF.

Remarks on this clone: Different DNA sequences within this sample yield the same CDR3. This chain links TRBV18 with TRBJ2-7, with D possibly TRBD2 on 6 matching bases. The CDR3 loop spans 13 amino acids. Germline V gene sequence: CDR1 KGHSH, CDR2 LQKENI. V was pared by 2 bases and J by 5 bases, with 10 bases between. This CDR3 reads CASSPSRGDEQYF. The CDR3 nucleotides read TGTGCCAGCTCACCATCGCGCGGGGACGAGCAGTACTTC.

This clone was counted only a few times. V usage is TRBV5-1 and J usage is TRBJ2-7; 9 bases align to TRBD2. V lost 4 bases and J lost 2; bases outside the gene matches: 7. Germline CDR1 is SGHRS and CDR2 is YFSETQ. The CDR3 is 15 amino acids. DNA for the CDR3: TGCGCCAGCAGCCCGGGGCGGGAGGGCCCCTACGAGCAGTACTTC. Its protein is CASSPGREGPYEQYF. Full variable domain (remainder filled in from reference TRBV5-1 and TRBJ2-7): KAGVTQTPRYLIKTRGQQVTLSCSPISGHRSVSWYQQTPGQGLQFLFEYFSETQRNKGNFPGRFSGRQFSNSRSEMNVSTLELGDSALYLCASSPGREGPYEQYFGPGTRLTVT.

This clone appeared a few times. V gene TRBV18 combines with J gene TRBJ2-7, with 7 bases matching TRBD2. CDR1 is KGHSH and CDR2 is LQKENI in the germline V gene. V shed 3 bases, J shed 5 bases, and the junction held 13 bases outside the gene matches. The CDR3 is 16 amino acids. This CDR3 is CASSPQPPGGTNEQYF. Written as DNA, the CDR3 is TGTGCCAGCTCACCTCAGCCCCCGGGGGGAACAAACGAGCAGTACTTC.

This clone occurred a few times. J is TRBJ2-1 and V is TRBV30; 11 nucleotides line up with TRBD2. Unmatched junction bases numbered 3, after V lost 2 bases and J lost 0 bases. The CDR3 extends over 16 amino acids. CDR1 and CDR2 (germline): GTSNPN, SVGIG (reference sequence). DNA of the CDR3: TGTGCCTGGAGTTCTAGCGGGGGGCGCTCCTACAATGAGCAGTTCTTC. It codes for CAWSSSGGRSYNEQFF.